This TCR beta chain was identified during a study of shared clonotypes between healthy human individuals. General observations from the study: Researchers sampled blood only, noting tissue repertoires likely differ.

Tens of millions of PBMCs went into genomic DNA for unsorted samples. The assay was immunoSEQ multiplex PCR, and TCRdb's table has in-frame clones only and misses some. The sample carries roughly 490,000 clones, about 82% recorded once. This clone was seen once. No antigen is known for it. In germline, CDR1 is KGHSH, CDR2 LQKENI. V gave up 1 base and J gave up 9 bases; unmatched junction bases: 13. CDR3 length: 18 residues. The V and J genes are TRBV18 and TRBJ2-1; 12 bases line up with TRBD2. The specimen sequenced was PBMCs. This clonotype was obtained from a woman aged 35 to 49 in good health. Some clones in this sample may be carry-over from other donors' samples. The CDR3 DNA follows: TGTGCCAGCTCACCACGGTCTAGCGGGAGGGATATGTCTGGTGAGCAGTTCTTC. Protein: CASSPRSSGRDMSGEQFF.